This T cell receptor (beta chain) came from a study of T cell responses to AZD1222 COVID-19 vaccine. Notes on the study in general: Donors in the cohort were predominantly white British and more often female, and clonal diversity was possibly underestimated. Spike was spanned by vaccine-associated CD4 TCRs, with dominance at 160-218 and 743-854. Nearly half of spike-specific TCRs reportedly go after variant regions that carry no mutations.

The table lists this clone with a count of one. Its antigen remains unidentified. Assay: immunoSEQ multiplex PCR; the TCRdb copy retains only in-frame clones and omits some. The sample yields 130,000 to 150,000 clones, 85% to 90% seen once. The length of the CDR3 is 13 residues. Germline-derived CDR1 and CDR2 are ENHRY and SYGVKD. Between the trimmed V and J ends, which lost 4 bases and 6 bases, there was a span of 13 bases. This specimen consisted of peripheral blood, obtained on day 0 of AZD1222 vaccination. The chain is built from TRBV10-3 and TRBJ2-7, with no clear D. This TCR was recovered from an adult in good health. The CDR3 here is CAISGWEGSEQYF. The CDR3 bases are TGTGCCATCAGTGGGTGGGAAGGTAGCGAGCAGTACTTC.